The next 4 T cell receptor beta chains were all read from a single sample in a study of technical replicates of blood from several donors. Clones were read by immunoSEQ multiplex PCR, and TCRdb kept only the in-frame ones, dropping some. The table has some 67,000 clones, 95% to 98% seen once; the top ten hold around 0.15%. The sequenced sample was T cells isolated from PBMCs. The source is a human donor in good health.

The chain has TRBV2 and TRBJ2-5, with D possibly being TRBD2 (5 bases). Germline loops: CDR1 SNHLY, CDR2 FYNNEI. Deletions cut 7 bases from V and 2 bases from J, with 14 bases between. This CDR3 is 14 amino acids long. CDR3 loop: CASTPLGPQETQYF. For the CDR3, the DNA is TGTGCCAGCACCCCACTAGGGCCTCAAGAGACCCAGTACTTC. The whole variable domain, remainder taken from reference TRBV2 and TRBJ2-5, is EPEVTQTPSHQVTQMGQEVILRCVPISNHLYFYWYRQILGQKVEFLVSFYNNEISEKSEIFDDQFSVERPDGSNFTLKIRSTKLEDSAMYFCASTPLGPQETQYFGPGTRLLVL.

The rearrangement links TRBV28 to TRBJ2-7; D might be TRBD2 (5 bases). Per the germline V gene, CDR1 is MDHEN and CDR2 is SYDVKM. V was pared by 6 bases and J by 4 bases, with 10 bases between. This CDR3 region has 12 residues. CDR3 DNA: TGTGCCAGCAGCCTACGGGGATACGAGCAGTACTTC. Protein: CASSLRGYEQYF.

V usage is TRBV2 and J usage is TRBJ2-7; 12 positions agree with TRBD2. This CDR3 has 14 residues. Per the germline V gene, CDR1 is SNHLY and CDR2 is FYNNEI. With 6 bases clipped from V and 4 bases from J, the junction kept 4 bases outside the gene matches. CDR3 protein: CASRTLAGGYEQYF. Written as DNA, the CDR3 is TGTGCCAGCAGGACCCTAGCGGGAGGGTACGAGCAGTACTTC. The full variable domain, completed using reference TRBV2 and TRBJ2-7, is EPEVTQTPSHQVTQMGQEVILRCVPISNHLYFYWYRQILGQKVEFLVSFYNNEISEKSEIFDDQFSVERPDGSNFTLKIRSTKLEDSAMYFCASRTLAGGYEQYFGPGTRLTVT.

This clone appeared once. The chain links TRBV2 to TRBJ2-1, with TRBD1 as a possible D gene (6 bases). CDR3 length: 13 amino acids. Germline loops: CDR1 SNHLY, CDR2 FYNNEI. V lost 5 bases and J lost 8, with 13 bases in between. CDR3: CASSIQGLDEQFF. The CDR3 DNA reads TGTGCCAGCAGTATACAGGGTCTCGATGAGCAGTTCTTC.